This T cell receptor (beta chain) emerged from a study of blood T cell repertoires in COVID-19. Study in general: Both acute and convalescent COVID-19 samples were obtained from the United States, Italy and Spain.

As originally analysed: Amplifying reference gene primers gave estimates of nucleated cell counts. This table comes from immunoSEQ multiplex PCR, and its TCRdb copy is limited to in-frame clones, with some not included. The V and J calls and clone size were taken over from that table, and D and trimming were inferred from the DNA. This sample has about 220,000 clones; roughly 84% occur once, and the top ten carry roughly 10%. The sample consisted of peripheral blood. The receptor was isolated from a man aged 50 to 59 with active or convalescent COVID-19.

Here the CDR3 reads CASSLAGVAREQYF. CDR3 nucleotide sequence: TGTGCCAGCAGTTTGGCGGGGGTGGCTCGGGAGCAGTACTTC. The chain combines TRBV28 with TRBJ2-7; 7 nucleotides match TRBD2. Germline CDR1 reads MDHEN; CDR2 reads SYDVKM. The CDR3 extends over 14 amino acids. Unmatched junction bases numbered 9, after V lost 3 bases and J lost 7 bases.